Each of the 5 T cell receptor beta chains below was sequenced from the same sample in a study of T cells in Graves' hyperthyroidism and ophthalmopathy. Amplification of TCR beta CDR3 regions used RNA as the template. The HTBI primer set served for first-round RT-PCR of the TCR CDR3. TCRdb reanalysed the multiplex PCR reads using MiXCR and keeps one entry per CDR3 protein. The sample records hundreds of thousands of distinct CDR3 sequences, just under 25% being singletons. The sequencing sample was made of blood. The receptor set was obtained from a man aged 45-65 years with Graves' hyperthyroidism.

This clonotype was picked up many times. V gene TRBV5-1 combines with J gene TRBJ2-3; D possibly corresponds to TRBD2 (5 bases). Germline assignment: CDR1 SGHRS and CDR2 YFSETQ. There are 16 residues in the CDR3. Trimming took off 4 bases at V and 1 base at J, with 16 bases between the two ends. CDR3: CASSIGRAPRTDTQYF. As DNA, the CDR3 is TGCGCCAGCAGCATTGGGCGGGCACCCCGCACAGATACGCAGTATTTT.

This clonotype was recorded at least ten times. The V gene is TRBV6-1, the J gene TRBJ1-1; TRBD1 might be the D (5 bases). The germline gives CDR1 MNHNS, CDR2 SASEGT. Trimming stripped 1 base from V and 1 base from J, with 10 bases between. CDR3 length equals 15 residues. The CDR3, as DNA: TGTGCCAGCAGTGAAGTCGGACACCAGAACACTGAAGCTTTCTTT. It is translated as CASSEVGHQNTEAFF.

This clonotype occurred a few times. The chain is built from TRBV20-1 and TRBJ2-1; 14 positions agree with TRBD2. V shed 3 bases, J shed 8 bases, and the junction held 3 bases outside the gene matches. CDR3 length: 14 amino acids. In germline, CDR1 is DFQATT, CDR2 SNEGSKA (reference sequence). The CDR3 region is CSARKTSGGDEQFF. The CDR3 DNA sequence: TGCAGTGCTAGGAAGACTAGCGGGGGGGATGAGCAGTTCTTC.

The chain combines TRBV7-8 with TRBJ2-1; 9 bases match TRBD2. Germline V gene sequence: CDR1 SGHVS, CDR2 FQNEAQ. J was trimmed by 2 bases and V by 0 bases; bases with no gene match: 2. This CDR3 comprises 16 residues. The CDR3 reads CASSLARTSAYNEQFF. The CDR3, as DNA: TGTGCCAGCAGCTTAGCTAGGACTAGCGCCTACAATGAGCAGTTCTTC.

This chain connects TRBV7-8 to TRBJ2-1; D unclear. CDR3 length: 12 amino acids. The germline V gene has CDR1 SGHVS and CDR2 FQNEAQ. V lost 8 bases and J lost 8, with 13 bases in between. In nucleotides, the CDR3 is TGTGCCAGCGGTTCATCTGTCCATGAGCAGTTCTTC. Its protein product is CASGSSVHEQFF.